This T cell receptor beta chain was profiled in a study of PD-L1 blockade in urothelial cancer. Across the whole study: Samples of blood were analyzed 3 weeks (second dose) and 6 weeks after treatment start. Blood-derived samples held a median around 140,000 T cells. General study results and limits: When measured at 3 weeks, tumor-associated blood clones expanded more in durable-benefit patients.

About this clone itself: Its target is not known.

CDR3 length: 16 residues. Germline CDR1 SGHTA, CDR2 FQGTGA. Trimming took 1 base from V and 5 from J, leaving 12 bases between them. Stated time point: peripheral blood 6 weeks after treatment start. Data came from immunoSEQ multiplex PCR; TCRdb stores just in-frame clones and leaves some out. The table has 95,000 to 130,000 clones, around 88% seen once; the top ten hold over 1.5%. The source is a man aged 55 to 70 with urothelial cancer. The chain joins TRBV7-3 to TRBJ1-6, with D uncertain. Sequenced material: PBMCs, taken around atezolizumab (anti-PD-L1) treatment. The DNA for the CDR3 is TGTGCCAGCAGCTTAATGGGCCACGGGAATAATTCACCCCTCCACTTT. It yields the protein CASSLMGHGNNSPLHF.